This entry lists 22 T cell receptor beta chains sequenced from one sample in a study of blood T cell repertoires in COVID-19. Here immunoSEQ multiplex PCR was the method, and the copy in TCRdb shows in-frame clones only, minus some. The repertoire holds roughly 24,000 clones, with roughly 79% as singletons. Sequencing was performed on peripheral blood. The source of these receptors is a man at least 80 years old with active or convalescent COVID-19.

This clone was seen a handful of times. The rearrangement links TRBV6-2 or TRBV6-3 to TRBJ2-7, with 13 nucleotides matching TRBD2. The CDR3 contains 15 residues. Germline V gene lookup returns CDR1 MNHEY and CDR2 SVGEGT. V lost 6 bases to trimming and J lost 0 bases; unmatched junction nucleotides: 2. The CDR3, as DNA: TGTGCCAGCAGCTGGACTAGCGGGAGCTCCTACGAGCAGTACTTC. Protein: CASSWTSGSSYEQYF.

The chain joins TRBV6-2 or TRBV6-3 to TRBJ1-5; 7 bases align to TRBD1. The junction had 8 bases not matched to a gene; V was cut back by 2 bases and J by 7 bases. The CDR3 loop spans 15 amino acids. Germline CDR1 MNHEY, CDR2 SVGEGT. The CDR3, as DNA: TGTGCCAGCAGTTACAGACCAGGGGGTTTACAGCCCCAGCATTTT. It codes for CASSYRPGGLQPQHF.

The V call is TRBV27, the J call TRBJ1-1; D unclear. This CDR3 contains 15 residues. Trimming shortened V by 9 bases and J by 4 bases, and 21 bases separated the two germline ends. Germline V gene sequence: CDR1 MNHEY, CDR2 SMNVEV (reference sequence). The CDR3 DNA follows: TGTGCCAGTGCCCAAGGCGGCGGGTGGGGCACTGAAGCTTTCTTT. Translated, it gives CASAQGGGWGTEAFF.

The CDR3: CASSRTGGANSPLHF. Here the CDR3 DNA reads TGTGCCAGCAGCCGAACAGGGGGCGCGAATTCACCCCTCCACTTT. The genes are TRBV5-4 and TRBJ1-6; 9 nucleotides agree with TRBD1. CDR3 length: 15 residues. V trimming: 4 bases; J trimming: 7 bases; junction bases outside the gene matches: 6. Germline CDR1 is SGHNT and CDR2 is YYREEE (reference sequence).

The rearrangement joins TRBV20-1 to TRBJ2-7; D unresolved. With 3 bases removed from V and 1 base from J, the gap between germline ends came to 13 bases. CDR3 length: 14 amino acids. The germline V gene has CDR1 DFQATT and CDR2 SNEGSKA (reference sequence). The DNA for the CDR3 is TGCAGTGCTAGTGTCTCTGCCGCGTCCTACGAGCAGTACTTC. This sequence encodes CSASVSAASYEQYF.

The chain has TRBV28 and TRBJ1-2, with D perhaps TRBD1 (5 bases). V lost 5 bases, J lost 7 bases, and 17 bases lay in between. Looked up from germline, CDR1 is MDHEN and CDR2 is SYDVKM. The CDR3 has 14 amino acids. The CDR3 spells CASSTVQGKVGYTF. The CDR3 nucleotides are TGTGCCAGCAGTACAGTCCAGGGTAAGGTTGGCTACACCTTC.

The chain joins TRBV7-7 to TRBJ2-1, with a weak D call TRBD2 (5 bases). This CDR3 spans 13 amino acids. CDR1 is SSHAT and CDR2 is FNYEAQ in the germline V gene (reference sequence). Trimming shortened V by 4 bases and J by 3 bases, and 7 bases separated the two germline ends. This CDR3 is CASSSGVYNEQFF. The CDR3 DNA reads as TGTGCCAGCAGCTCCGGGGTCTACAATGAGCAGTTCTTC.

This clone was seen a handful of times. In the same sample, other DNA sequences code for this CDR3. The CDR3 protein is CASSSHDRGRIQPQHF. CDR3 nucleotide sequence: TGTGCCAGCAGCTCACACGACAGGGGGCGCATCCAGCCCCAGCATTTT. V usage is TRBV7-8 and J usage is TRBJ1-5; 10 bases are shared with TRBD1. Per the germline V gene, CDR1 is SGHVS and CDR2 is FQNEAQ. The V segment lost 4 bases and the J segment 7 bases; nucleotides outside the gene matches: 10. The CDR3 is made up of 16 amino acids.

V usage is TRBV7-2 and J usage is TRBJ1-2, with 9 nucleotides matching TRBD1. The V and J ends lost 3 bases and 4 bases, in that order; junction bases with no gene match: 15. Germline CDR1 reads SGHTA; CDR2 reads FQGNSA. The CDR3 length is 18 residues. CDR3 DNA sequence: TGTGCCAGCAGCTTGGTAACTGGGGGACAGGGTCGTATCTATGGCTACACCTTC. It translates to CASSLVTGGQGRIYGYTF. Using reference TRBV7-2 and TRBJ1-2 for the parts outside the CDR3, the full variable domain is GAGVSQSPSNKVTEKGKDVELRCDPISGHTALYWYRQSLGQGLEFLIYFQGNSAPDKSGLPSDRFSAERTGGSVSTLTIQRTQQEDSAVYLCASSLVTGGQGRIYGYTFGSGTRLTVV.

The CDR3 DNA reads as TGCGCCAGCAGCCTGGCCGGGACATCGAGCAATGAGCAGTTCTTC. Translating it yields CASSLAGTSSNEQFF. V usage is TRBV5-1 and J usage is TRBJ2-1, with a possible D match to TRBD1 (6 bases). V lost 4 bases, J lost 6 bases, and 17 bases lay in between. This CDR3 has 15 amino acids. The germline V gene has CDR1 SGHRS and CDR2 YFSETQ.

V is TRBV6-2 or TRBV6-3 and J is TRBJ2-7; the match to TRBD2 covers 12 bases. CDR1 MNHEY and CDR2 SVGEGT come from the germline V gene. This CDR3 has 17 residues. V lost 2 bases and J lost 2; bases outside the gene matches: 7. The CDR3 bases are TGTGCCAGCAGTTACCCCAGGACTAGCGGGATAACCTACGAGCAGTACTTC. Encoded protein: CASSYPRTSGITYEQYF.

CDR3 amino acids: CASSPDRGSVKQYF. The DNA of the CDR3 is TGTGCCAGCAGCCCCGACAGGGGGTCGGTCAAGCAGTACTTC. This rearrangement joins TRBV7-2 to TRBJ2-7; the match to TRBD1 covers 9 bases. Trimming cost V 5 bases and J 8 bases; bases outside gene matches: 10. This CDR3 has 14 amino acids. Germline V lookup: CDR1 SGHTA, CDR2 FQGNSA.

This clone turned up a few times. Other nucleotide sequences in the sample specify the same CDR3. The gene calls are TRBV7-8 and TRBJ1-5; D is perhaps TRBD1 (5 bases). V was clipped by 3 bases and J by 2 bases, with 20 bases between them. Germline-derived CDR1 and CDR2 are SGHVS and FQNEAQ. The CDR3 loop spans 18 amino acids. The CDR3 spells CASSFSPPIRGRNQPQHF. CDR3 nucleotide sequence: TGTGCCAGCAGCTTTAGTCCCCCTATTAGGGGTCGCAATCAGCCCCAGCATTTT.

The CDR3 sequence is CASLPGQSMNTQYF. Written as DNA, the CDR3 is TGTGCCAGCCTCCCGGGACAGAGTATGAATACGCAGTATTTT. The rearrangement joins TRBV2 to TRBJ2-3; TRBD1 matches at 7 bases. The V gene end was trimmed by 8 bases and the J gene end by 7 bases; junction bases not matched to a gene: 12. The CDR3 has 14 amino acids. Germline loops: CDR1 SNHLY, CDR2 FYNNEI.

The V call is TRBV10-3, the J call TRBJ2-1; the match to TRBD2 covers 8 bases. CDR3 length equals 17 residues. Germline CDR1 is ENHRY and CDR2 is SYGVKD. The trim removed 0 bases at V and 5 bases at J, leaving 9 bases unmatched. The CDR3 nucleotides read TGTGCCATCAGTGAGTCGCAGGGTAGCGGGGACCACAATGAGCAGTTCTTC. Translation: CAISESQGSGDHNEQFF.

CDR3 residues: CASSPATLWVGTEAFF. CDR3 in DNA: TGTGCCAGCAGCCCTGCTACACTATGGGTCGGGACTGAAGCTTTCTTT. This rearrangement joins TRBV7-9 to TRBJ1-1; no clear D gene. CDR1 SEHNR and CDR2 FQNEAQ come from the germline V gene (reference sequence). The CDR3 contains 16 residues. V was trimmed by 5 bases and J by 5 bases, leaving 21 bases between them.

The J gene is TRBJ2-5, the V gene TRBV6-5, with D perhaps matching TRBD1 (5 bases). Per germline, CDR1 MNHEY and CDR2 SVGAGI. The CDR3 totals 14 residues. The V gene lost 7 bases and the J gene lost 5 bases, with 17 bases spanning the gap. CDR3 residues: CASTSGPLRETQYF. CDR3 in DNA: TGTGCCAGCACCTCAGGGCCCTTACGGGAGACCCAGTACTTC.

The rearrangement uses TRBV28 and TRBJ1-2, with D unresolved. V was clipped by 4 bases and J by 4 bases, with 13 bases between them. Germline assignment: CDR1 MDHEN and CDR2 SYDVKM. This CDR3 region has 14 residues. The CDR3 DNA reads as TGTGCCAGCAGTTCCCCCGGAGGGATCTATGGCTACACCTTC. Translating it yields CASSSPGGIYGYTF.

The CDR3 is CASQLAGTDTQYF. CDR3 DNA: TGTGCCAGCCAACTAGCGGGCACAGATACGCAGTATTTT. This sequence joins TRBV2 and TRBJ2-3; 8 bases map to TRBD2. Germline values: CDR1 SNHLY, CDR2 FYNNEI. This CDR3 contains 13 residues. V was pared by 8 bases and J by 1 base, with 2 bases of the junction left unmatched.

This chain uses TRBV9 with TRBJ2-3; D unclear. Germline CDR1 and CDR2: SGDLS and YYNGEE. The CDR3 extends over 14 amino acids. Trimming took 1 base from V and 2 from J, leaving 8 bases between them. The chain's CDR3 is CASSVFSYTDTQYF. Here the CDR3 DNA reads TGTGCCAGCAGCGTATTCAGTTACACAGATACGCAGTATTTT.

The V gene is TRBV7-6, the J gene TRBJ2-1; 15 bases align to TRBD2. Germline loops: CDR1 SGHVS, CDR2 FNYEAQ. CDR3 size: 16 residues. V shed 5 bases and J 9 bases; nucleotides not matched to a gene: 8. The CDR3 nucleotides read TGTGCCAGCAGCCGCACCGGGACTAGCGGGGGGATTGAGCAGTTCTTC. Protein sequence: CASSRTGTSGGIEQFF.

V and J are TRBV7-2 and TRBJ1-6; D remains unclear. Trimming removed 3 bases at V and 8 bases at J, with 5 bases between. The length of the CDR3 is 12 residues. Germline assignment: CDR1 SGHTA and CDR2 FQGNSA. CDR3 sequence (DNA): TGTGCCAGCAGCTTTACAGATTCACCCCTCCACTTT. Translated, it gives CASSFTDSPLHF.